These 22 T cell receptor beta chains were sequenced from one sample in a study of shared clonotypes between healthy human individuals. Profiled with immunoSEQ multiplex PCR; TCRdb holds only in-frame clones, not every one. Among a few hundred thousand clones, around two thirds were seen once, and the ten largest hold around a tenth. The sample consisted of memory CD4+ T cells sorted from blood. Subset reported: CD45RA-negative fraction. These receptors all come from a man aged 25-45 years in good health.

V gene TRBV18 combines with J gene TRBJ2-5; D may be TRBD2 (5 bases). Looked up from germline, CDR1 is KGHSH and CDR2 is LQKENI. Trimming removed 3 bases at V and 5 bases at J, with 13 bases between. This CDR3 comprises 14 residues. The CDR3 loop is CASSPSSSRETQYF. CDR3 DNA: TGTGCCAGCTCACCCAGTTCTAGCCGGGAGACCCAGTACTTC.

The chain employs TRBV10-2 and TRBJ2-3; no firm D call. With 5 bases removed from V and 3 bases from J, the gap between germline ends came to 3 bases. Germline V CDR1 and CDR2: WSHSY, SAAADI. The CDR3 consists of 11 residues. The CDR3 is CASSRTDTQYF. CDR3 nucleotide sequence: TGCGCCAGCAGTCGAACAGATACGCAGTATTTT.

The chain combines TRBV5-1 with TRBJ1-3; D perhaps matches TRBD1 (5 bases). The germline CDR1 and CDR2 sequences are SGHRS and YFSETQ. The CDR3 covers 14 residues. With 4 bases removed from V and 0 bases from J, the gap between germline ends came to 8 bases. The CDR3 nucleotides read TGCGCCAGCAGCACGGACAACTCTGGAAACACCATATATTTT. Translating gives CASSTDNSGNTIYF. Full variable domain (rest looked up from reference TRBV5-1 and TRBJ1-3): KAGVTQTPRYLIKTRGQQVTLSCSPISGHRSVSWYQQTPGQGLQFLFEYFSETQRNKGNFPGRFSGRQFSNSRSEMNVSTLELGDSALYLCASSTDNSGNTIYFGEGSWLTVV.

Comments on this clone: This specimen includes other DNA sequences encoding the same CDR3. The rearrangement uses TRBV20-1 and TRBJ2-3; no reliable D call. Germline V gives CDR1 DFQATT, CDR2 SNEGSKA (reference sequence). V was pared by 2 bases and J by 3 bases, with 3 bases between. This CDR3 is 11 amino acids long. The chain's CDR3 is CSARTTDTQYF. CDR3 bases: TGCAGTGCTAGAACTACAGATACGCAGTATTTT.

This chain links TRBV27 with TRBJ1-2, with a weak D call TRBD1 (5 bases). From germline, CDR1 is MNHEY and CDR2 SMNVEV (reference sequence). The CDR3 consists of 14 residues. Trimming removed 6 bases from V and 4 bases from J, with 15 bases in between. CDR3 in amino acids: CASRPGIPTYGYTF. The CDR3, as DNA: TGTGCCAGCAGACCAGGGATCCCAACCTATGGCTACACCTTC.

V usage is TRBV6-5 and J usage is TRBJ2-7; tentative D call: TRBD1 (6 bases). CDR1 is MNHEY and CDR2 is SVGAGI in the germline V gene. Trimming shortened V by 6 bases and J by 6 bases, and 12 bases separated the two germline ends. The CDR3 spans 12 residues. The chain's CDR3 is CASSRDTREQYF. CDR3 DNA sequence: TGTGCCAGCAGCCGGGACACTCGCGAGCAGTACTTC.

This clone has more than one count but fewer than ten. Other DNA sequences from this sample encode an identical CDR3 as well. The V call is TRBV7-9, the J call TRBJ2-1; 9 bases align to TRBD2. CDR1 and CDR2 from the germline V gene are SEHNR and FQNEAQ (reference sequence). V was clipped by 0 bases and J by 0 bases; unmatched bases: 0. This CDR3 region has 16 residues. The CDR3 is CASSLALAGSYNEQFF. The CDR3 region has the DNA TGTGCCAGCAGCTTAGCACTAGCGGGCTCCTACAATGAGCAGTTCTTC.

V gene TRBV11-3 combines with J gene TRBJ1-3, with D maybe TRBD1 (5 bases). V lost 5 bases to trimming and J lost 3 bases, with 14 bases between them. Per germline, CDR1 SGHNT and CDR2 YENEEA. This CDR3 comprises 15 residues. CDR3 region: CASSGPRTHGNTIYF. For the CDR3, the DNA is TGTGCCAGCAGCGGCCCCCGGACACATGGAAACACCATATATTTT.

This clone has a handful of counts. The chain carries TRBV11-3 and TRBJ2-3; TRBD1 matches at 8 bases. J was trimmed by 5 bases and V by 5 bases; bases with no gene match: 6. CDR3 size: 14 residues. In germline, CDR1 is SGHNT, CDR2 YENEEA. In DNA, the CDR3 is TGTGCCAGCAGCCCGCCCGACAGGGGAGATACGCAGTATTTT. It is translated as CASSPPDRGDTQYF.

The chain joins TRBV5-1 to TRBJ2-2; weak D call: TRBD1 (5 bases). With 4 bases removed from V and 6 bases from J, the gap between germline ends came to 16 bases. This CDR3 spans 15 amino acids. The germline CDR1 and CDR2 sequences are SGHRS and YFSETQ. CDR3 protein: CASSPTEGAPGELFF. CDR3 nucleotide sequence: TGCGCCAGCAGCCCCACAGAAGGGGCCCCCGGGGAGCTGTTTTTT.

The chain is built from TRBV7-3 and TRBJ2-1; 10 bases map to TRBD2. V was pared by 5 bases and J by 5 bases, with 9 bases of the junction left unmatched. The CDR3 has 16 residues. The V gene's germline CDR1 is SGHTA and CDR2 FQGTGA. The CDR3 loop is CASSPASSGGDNEQFF. CDR3 DNA sequence: TGTGCCAGCAGCCCCGCCTCTAGCGGGGGCGACAATGAGCAGTTCTTC.

The rearrangement joins TRBV28 to TRBJ2-1, with D unclear. CDR3 size: 14 residues. CDR1 MDHEN and CDR2 SYDVKM come from the germline V gene. The germline V and J ends were trimmed by 5 bases and 0 bases, with 8 bases remaining between them. The CDR3 region has the DNA TGTGCCAGCAGTACCCAAAGCTCCTACAATGAGCAGTTCTTC. It yields the protein CASSTQSSYNEQFF.

The gene calls are TRBV19 and TRBJ1-4; no reliable D call. Germline CDR1 is LNHDA and CDR2 is SQIVND (reference sequence). The CDR3 is made up of 14 amino acids. The V end was cut by 5 bases, the J end by 8 bases, with 15 bases between. The chain's CDR3 is CASSFSPQEEKLFF. CDR3 DNA: TGTGCCAGTAGTTTCTCGCCCCAGGAGGAAAAACTGTTTTTT.

Notes on this clone: A far larger clone is one nucleotide away, so this likely arose from a read error. V and J are TRBV6-1 and TRBJ2-1; perhaps D is TRBD1 or TRBD2 (6 bases each). The CDR3 runs to 14 residues. Germline CDR1 and CDR2: MNHNS and SASEGT. CDR3 in DNA: TGTGCCAGCAGTCGAGGGGGACTCCCCAATAAGCAGTTCTTC. Its translation: CASSRGGLPNKQFF.

This chain uses TRBV7-6 with TRBJ2-2; D may be TRBD2 (6 bases). This CDR3 is 16 amino acids long. Germline loops: CDR1 SGHVS, CDR2 FNYEAQ. Between the trimmed V and J ends, which lost 5 bases and 5 bases, there was a span of 18 bases. The CDR3 sequence is CASSRFRTTDTGELFF. In nucleotides, the CDR3 is TGTGCCAGCAGCCGATTTCGGACTACTGATACCGGGGAGCTGTTTTTT.

The J gene is TRBJ2-1, the V gene TRBV7-4, with 14 nucleotides matching TRBD2. This CDR3 spans 16 amino acids. The germline V gene encodes CDR1 SGHVT and CDR2 SQSDAQ. The ends lost 5 bases at V and 8 bases at J; junction bases unmatched: 8. The CDR3 spells CASSLGLAGAWDEQFF. The CDR3 DNA sequence: TGTGCCAGCAGCCTGGGACTAGCGGGAGCCTGGGATGAGCAGTTCTTC.

This clone was picked up many times. The gene calls are TRBV9 and TRBJ2-7; 7 bases map to TRBD2. Germline lookup yields CDR1 SGDLS and CDR2 YYNGEE. Losses at the gene ends were 3 bases for V and 2 bases for J; bases not matched to a gene: 8. CDR3 length: 15 residues. CDR3 sequence: CASSEGTTSTYEQYF. CDR3 nucleotides: TGTGCCAGCAGCGAAGGGACTACCTCAACCTACGAGCAGTACTTC.

In DNA form, the CDR3 reads TGTGCCAGCAGTTTCACCCCAACTCGGGCGGGAGCTTACGAGCAGTACTTC. Translated: CASSFTPTRAGAYEQYF. The chain uses TRBV28 and TRBJ2-7; 7 bases fit TRBD2. The V segment lost 3 bases and the J segment 4 bases; nucleotides outside the gene matches: 15. Per the germline V gene, CDR1 is MDHEN and CDR2 is SYDVKM. The CDR3 is 17 residues long.

This clone showed up just a few times. The rearrangement links TRBV11-3 to TRBJ2-2, with D unresolved. Trimming took 3 bases from V and 0 from J, leaving 5 bases between them. CDR1 is SGHNT, CDR2 YENEEA, per germline. The CDR3 contains 14 residues. CDR3 amino acids: CASSFGTNTGELFF. The CDR3 DNA sequence: TGTGCCAGCAGCTTTGGTACGAACACCGGGGAGCTGTTTTTT.

This clone showed up just a few times. The chain combines TRBV19 with TRBJ2-7, with TRBD2 matching over 13 bases. The CDR3 runs to 16 residues. Germline V lookup: CDR1 LNHDA, CDR2 SQIVND (reference sequence). V trimming: 5 bases; J trimming: 7 bases; junction bases outside the gene matches: 11. Here the CDR3 DNA reads TGTGCCAGTAGTCCTCTGACTAGCGGGAGGCCCGTAGAGCAGTACTTC. It encodes CASSPLTSGRPVEQYF.

This clone was recorded at least ten times. The J gene is TRBJ2-7, the V gene TRBV9; 7 bases are a match to TRBD1. From germline, CDR1 is SGDLS and CDR2 YYNGEE. The length of the CDR3 is 15 residues. The V and J ends lost 3 bases and 1 base, in that order; junction bases with no gene match: 7. DNA of the CDR3: TGTGCCAGCAGCGAAGGGACAGCTGGGTCCTACGAGCAGTACTTC. Its translation: CASSEGTAGSYEQYF. Using reference TRBV9 and TRBJ2-7 for the parts outside the CDR3, the full variable domain is DSGVTQTPKHLITATGQRVTLRCSPRSGDLSVYWYQQSLDQGLQFLIQYYNGEERAKGNILERFSAQQFPDLHSELNLSSLELGDSALYFCASSEGTAGSYEQYFGPGTRLTVT.

The chain has TRBV2 and TRBJ2-2; a weak D match, TRBD1 (5 bases). Trimming stripped 7 bases from V and 4 bases from J, with 13 bases between. Germline assignment: CDR1 SNHLY and CDR2 FYNNEI. The CDR3 length is 14 residues. The CDR3 reads CASTPDRRTGELFF. CDR3 coding DNA: TGTGCCAGCACCCCAGACAGACGCACCGGGGAGCTGTTTTTT.